Listed below are T cell receptor beta chains from one sample, sequenced in a study of spatial heterogeneity in lung cancer. Each CDR3 protein is one row after TCRdb ran MiXCR on the 5' RACE reads. The table lists under 150,000 distinct CDR3 sequences, about a tenth of them singletons. The sample consisted of PBMCs, taken at follow-up. The receptors derive from a female donor with early-stage non-small cell lung cancer. CDR3s include the opening cysteine and the closing phenylalanine or tryptophan. The order of the fields is V gene, clone size, CDR3 length, D gene, J gene, CDR3 protein, CDR3 DNA. D genes are given only for firm matches. A clone size is listed for some rows: how often the clone was seen (once, few, many), or a class if it is expanded.

V: TRBV27
size: few
length: 17
D: TRBD1
J: TRBJ1-5
CDR3: CASSSGQAGKDNQPQHF
DNA: TGTGCCAGCAGTTCGGGACAGGCGGGGAAGGACAATCAGCCCCAGCATTTT

V: TRBV18
size: few
length: 14
D: -
J: TRBJ2-1
CDR3: CASSLWTEANEQFF
DNA: TGTGCCAGCTCCCTTTGGACTGAGGCCAATGAGCAGTTCTTC

V: TRBV5-5
size: few
length: 12
D: -
J: TRBJ1-2
CDR3: CASSLTGWGYTF
DNA: TGTGCCAGCAGCTTGACGGGGTGGGGCTACACCTTC

V: TRBV28
size: -
length: 12
D: -
J: TRBJ2-7
CDR3: CASSVPGYEQYF
DNA: TGTGCCAGCAGTGTCCCGGGGTACGAGCAGTACTTC

V: TRBV7-8
size: few
length: 16
D: TRBD2
J: TRBJ2-1
CDR3: CASSLDWDYPLHEQFF
DNA: TGTGCCAGCAGCTTAGATTGGGACTACCCTCTACATGAGCAGTTCTTC

V: TRBV27
size: many
length: 10
D: -
J: TRBJ1-3
CDR3: CARKEGGEYF
DNA: TGTGCCAGAAAAGAAGGGGGAGAGTATTTT

V: TRBV15
size: many
length: 16
D: -
J: TRBJ2-1
CDR3: CATKRSAGPGSNEQFF
DNA: TGTGCCACCAAGAGGTCCGCGGGACCCGGGAGCAATGAGCAGTTCTTC

V: TRBV6-5
size: few
length: 14
D: -
J: TRBJ2-1
CDR3: CASNPSPQAWEQFF
DNA: TGTGCCAGCAACCCCAGCCCTCAAGCGTGGGAGCAGTTCTTC

V: TRBV15
size: few
length: 17
D: TRBD2
J: TRBJ2-7
CDR3: CATSRDDRASGTYEQYF
DNA: TGTGCCACCAGCAGAGATGACCGGGCTAGCGGAACCTACGAGCAGTACTTC

V: TRBV7-2
size: -
length: 17
D: -
J: TRBJ2-1
CDR3: CASSSPGTVSSYNEQFF
DNA: TGTGCCAGCAGCTCACCGGGAACCGTTAGCTCCTACAATGAGCAGTTCTTC

V: TRBV6-4
size: few
length: 16
D: TRBD1
J: TRBJ1-1
CDR3: CASTGQESAFNTEAFF
DNA: TGTGCCAGCACTGGACAGGAGAGCGCATTCAACACTGAAGCTTTCTTT

V: TRBV7-3
size: many
length: 14
D: TRBD1
J: TRBJ2-2
CDR3: CASSLGQTTGELFF
DNA: TGTGCCAGCAGCTTGGGACAGACCACCGGGGAGCTGTTTTTT

V: TRBV9
size: -
length: 16
D: -
J: TRBJ2-1
CDR3: CASSVLSGGTYNEQFF
DNA: TGTGCCAGCAGCGTTTTGAGCGGAGGGACCTACAATGAGCAGTTCTTC

V: TRBV7-9
size: -
length: 16
D: -
J: TRBJ2-5
CDR3: CASSQPFRRAGETQYF
DNA: TGTGCCAGCAGCCAACCTTTCAGGAGGGCGGGGGAGACCCAGTACTTC

V: TRBV27
size: -
length: 14
D: -
J: TRBJ1-5
CDR3: CASSLGAGSQPQHF
DNA: TGTGCCAGCAGTTTAGGGGCAGGGAGTCAGCCCCAGCATTTT

V: TRBV12-3/TRBV12-4
size: few
length: 12
D: -
J: TRBJ1-1
CDR3: CASTPGNTEAFF
DNA: TGTGCCAGCACCCCAGGGAACACTGAAGCTTTCTTT

V: TRBV29-1
size: many
length: 15
D: -
J: TRBJ2-2
CDR3: CSVVYWGKSTGELFF
DNA: TGCAGCGTTGTATATTGGGGAAAAAGCACCGGGGAGCTGTTTTTT

V: TRBV9
size: few
length: 15
D: TRBD1
J: TRBJ2-3
CDR3: CASSVGDSYTDTQYF
DNA: TGTGCCAGCAGCGTAGGGGACAGCTACACAGATACGCAGTATTTT

V: TRBV19
size: many
length: 14
D: TRBD1
J: TRBJ1-5
CDR3: CATAGQGDNQPQHF
DNA: TGTGCCACCGCTGGACAGGGGGACAATCAGCCCCAGCATTTT

V: TRBV19
size: -
length: 12
D: -
J: TRBJ2-7
CDR3: CASSTRPYEQYF
DNA: TGTGCCAGTAGTACCAGGCCCTACGAGCAGTACTTC

V: TRBV5-5
size: many
length: 16
D: TRBD1
J: TRBJ2-2
CDR3: CASSLLATGRTGELFF
DNA: TGTGCCAGCAGCTTGCTGGCGACAGGGCGCACCGGGGAGCTGTTTTTT

V: TRBV18
size: few
length: 13
D: -
J: TRBJ2-5
CDR3: CASSQLRRETQYF
DNA: TGTGCCAGCTCACAACTCCGACGGGAGACCCAGTACTTC

V: TRBV2
size: -
length: 12
D: -
J: TRBJ1-5
CDR3: CASSQGRQPQHF
DNA: TGTGCCAGCTCGCAGGGCAGGCAGCCCCAGCATTTT

V: TRBV19
size: few
length: 14
D: -
J: TRBJ1-6
CDR3: CASSNRDANSPLHF
DNA: TGTGCCAGTAGTAACCGGGACGCAAATTCACCCCTCCACTTT

V: TRBV5-1
size: many
length: 16
D: -
J: TRBJ1-4
CDR3: CASSAGREATNEKLFF
DNA: TGCGCCAGCAGCGCAGGACGGGAGGCAACTAATGAAAAACTGTTTTTT

V: TRBV12-3/TRBV12-4
size: few
length: 14
D: TRBD1
J: TRBJ1-1
CDR3: CASSRTGPNTEAFF
DNA: TGTGCCAGCAGTCGGACAGGGCCGAACACTGAAGCTTTCTTT

V: TRBV6-2/TRBV6-3
size: many
length: 15
D: -
J: TRBJ1-5
CDR3: CASRKQQGTNQPQHF
DNA: TGTGCCAGCAGGAAACAACAGGGTACCAATCAGCCCCAGCATTTT

V: TRBV29-1
size: many
length: 14
D: TRBD1
J: TRBJ2-1
CDR3: CSGLQGVPYNEQFF
DNA: TGCAGCGGATTACAGGGGGTCCCCTACAATGAGCAGTTCTTC

V: TRBV11-2
size: many
length: 15
D: TRBD2
J: TRBJ2-4
CDR3: CATHGLAQAKNIQYF
DNA: TGTGCCACCCATGGACTAGCGCAAGCCAAAAACATTCAGTACTTC

V: TRBV7-9
size: -
length: 17
D: TRBD2
J: TRBJ2-3
CDR3: CASSSGLAGGRTDTQYF
DNA: TGTGCCAGCAGCTCGGGACTAGCGGGAGGGCGCACAGATACGCAGTATTTT

V: TRBV7-9
size: many
length: 14
D: -
J: TRBJ2-3
CDR3: CASSPPPPLDTQYF
DNA: TGTGCCAGCAGCCCACCCCCCCCGCTGGATACGCAGTATTTT

V: TRBV20-1
size: -
length: 14
D: -
J: TRBJ1-3
CDR3: CSARLTEAGNTIYF
DNA: TGCAGTGCTAGATTGACAGAGGCTGGAAACACCATATATTTT

V: TRBV4-2
size: -
length: 14
D: -
J: TRBJ1-5
CDR3: CASSQDQGLQPQHF
DNA: TGTGCCAGCAGCCAAGATCAGGGCTTACAGCCCCAGCATTTT